This entry lists 10 T cell receptor beta chains sequenced from one sample in a study of Graves' ophthalmopathy and Graves' hyperthyroidism. CDR3 regions of TCR beta were amplified from RNA transcripts. Second-round multiplex PCR followed a first-round RT-PCR using HTBI primers. TCRdb called the multiplex PCR reads again in MiXCR, with one record for every CDR3 protein. Of about 620,000 distinct CDR3 sequences detected, 22% appear once; the ten largest clones hold approximately 7.7%. Sample: peripheral blood. These receptors were taken from a woman between 18 and 29 years old with stable Graves' hyperthyroidism. Some clones in this sample may be carry-over from other donors' samples.

The chain links TRBV19 to TRBJ1-1, with 9 bases aligning to TRBD1. After removal of 3 bases from V and 5 bases from J, the junction contained 1 base not matched to a gene. CDR1 and CDR2 from the germline V gene are LNHDA and SQIVND (reference sequence). The CDR3 length is 13 residues. The CDR3 spells CASSMGTGTEAFF. Here the CDR3 DNA reads TGTGCCAGTAGTATGGGGACAGGGACTGAAGCTTTCTTT.

This clonotype came up many times. This chain links TRBV11-1 with TRBJ2-7, with D possibly being TRBD2 (6 bases). The CDR3 extends over 16 amino acids. Trimming removed 2 bases from V and 4 bases from J, with 18 bases in between. The V gene's germline CDR1 is SGHAT and CDR2 FQDESV (reference sequence). The CDR3 here is CASSLSTSPKPYEQYF. The CDR3 region has the DNA TGTGCCAGCAGCTTAAGTACTAGCCCAAAACCGTACGAGCAGTACTTC. Filled out from reference TRBV11-1 and TRBJ2-7, the complete variable domain reads EAEVAQSPRYKITEKSQAVAFWCDPISGHATLYWYRQILGQGPELLVQFQDESVVDDSQLPKDRFSAERLKGVDSTLKIQPAELGDSAMYLCASSLSTSPKPYEQYFGPGTRLTVT.

In this sample, this clonotype turned up once. This rearrangement joins TRBV11-2 to TRBJ2-7, with 7 bases matching TRBD2. Losses at the gene ends were 5 bases for V and 2 bases for J; bases not matched to a gene: 18. Germline CDR1 reads SGHAT; CDR2 reads FQNNGV. This CDR3 contains 18 residues. The CDR3 DNA reads TGTGCCAGCAGCCCGGCCGGGCCTAGCGGTTCCGCGCCCTACGAGCAGTACTTC. Translation gives CASSPAGPSGSAPYEQYF.

At least ten counts were recorded for this clonotype. This chain uses TRBV2 with TRBJ2-5, with TRBD2 matching over 14 bases. Germline lookup yields CDR1 SNHLY and CDR2 FYNNEI. The J segment lost 3 bases and the V segment lost 10 bases, leaving 13 bases of the junction unmatched. CDR3 length equals 17 residues. In nucleotides, the CDR3 is TGTGCCACCAACACCCGGACTAGCGGGGGGAAAAAAGAGACCCAGTACTTC. Its protein product is CATNTRTSGGKKETQYF.

The V and J genes are TRBV9 and TRBJ2-7; perhaps TRBD1 as D (5 bases). Germline CDR1 is SGDLS and CDR2 is YYNGEE. The CDR3 has 14 amino acids. The ends were cut back, 0 bases at V and 4 bases at J, with 11 bases in the middle. This chain's CDR3 is CASSVDSSGYEQYF. CDR3 nucleotide sequence: TGTGCCAGCAGCGTAGATTCGTCAGGGTACGAGCAGTACTTC.

In its sample, this clonotype was seen many times. DNA for the CDR3: TGTGCCAGCAGTCCCGAAAGGGTTACAGGTTACGAGCAGTACTTC. Amino acids: CASSPERVTGYEQYF. The chain uses TRBV27 and TRBJ2-7, with a tentative D call TRBD1 (5 bases). Germline loops: CDR1 MNHEY, CDR2 SMNVEV (reference sequence). V lost 5 bases to trimming and J lost 4 bases, with 18 bases between them. CDR3 length equals 15 residues.

This clonotype occurred a few times. A much larger clone differs from this one at a single base, so this may be a read error. The rearrangement joins TRBV12-3 or TRBV12-4 to TRBJ1-1; the D is unclear. This CDR3 is built from 10 residues. V lost 7 bases and J 0 bases, leaving 0 bases between the germline ends. Here the CDR3 DNA reads TGTGCCAGCATGAACACTGAAGCTTTCTTT. It translates to CASMNTEAFF.

This clonotype has at least ten counts. The chain recombines TRBV19 with TRBJ1-1, with 7 bases aligning to TRBD1. CDR1 and CDR2 (germline): LNHDA, SQIVND (reference sequence). V lost 3 bases to trimming and J lost 4 bases; unmatched junction nucleotides: 5. CDR3 length: 14 amino acids. The CDR3: CASSMKGASTEAFF. In DNA, the CDR3 is TGTGCCAGTAGTATGAAGGGGGCGAGCACTGAAGCTTTCTTT.

V is TRBV20-1 and J is TRBJ1-2, with D uncertain. Per germline, CDR1 DFQATT and CDR2 SNEGSKA (reference sequence). There are 12 residues in the CDR3. Between the trimmed V and J ends, which lost 0 bases and 7 bases, there was a span of 9 bases. The CDR3 coding sequence is TGCAGTGCTAGAGATCCCCCCTCTGGCTACACCTTC. It yields the protein CSARDPPSGYTF.

The chain carries TRBV2 and TRBJ2-7; D is uncertain. This CDR3 region has 16 residues. Germline lookup yields CDR1 SNHLY and CDR2 FYNNEI. V lost 3 bases and J 5 bases, leaving 20 bases between the germline ends. The CDR3: CASSEVVGERRNEQYF. The DNA for the CDR3 is TGTGCCAGCAGTGAGGTGGTAGGCGAACGAAGAAACGAGCAGTACTTC.